This entry lists 23 T cell receptor beta chains sequenced from one sample in a study of T cell repertoires in cytomegalovirus infection (dated by TCRdb to about 2019). TCRdb names Illumina HiSeq 1500 as the instrument used. Using fastp trimming at Q25 and MiXCR clonotype assembly, TCRdb reanalyzed the public sequencing data and kept in-frame beta chains. Duplicate CDR3 protein sequences are folded into a single record with the most common DNA and genes. Across this sample there are about 320,000 distinct CDR3 sequences, with over 7.5% seen only once. The top ten hold about 4.5% of the sample. The sequencing sample was made of PBMCs. The receptors were sampled from a human donor in good health (CMV status not recorded). Some clones in this sample may be carry-over from other donors' samples.

The chain has TRBV5-4 and TRBJ2-1; TRBD2 matches 7 bases. J was trimmed by 0 bases and V by 4 bases; bases with no gene match: 7. The length of the CDR3 is 16 residues. Germline V lookup: CDR1 SGHNT, CDR2 YYREEE (reference sequence). DNA of the CDR3: TGTGCCAGCAGCCCAGAACTAGCGCGCTCCTACAATGAGCAGTTCTTC. It encodes CASSPELARSYNEQFF.

The rearrangement joins TRBV12-3 or TRBV12-4 to TRBJ1-1; D is possibly TRBD1 (6 bases). Deletions cut 11 bases from V and 0 bases from J, with 13 bases between. This CDR3 has 13 amino acids. The CDR3: CAAWDNMNTEAFF. CDR3 in DNA: TGTGCCGCGTGGGACAACATGAACACTGAAGCTTTCTTT.

This clonotype was observed at least ten times. This sequence joins TRBV7-8 and TRBJ2-5; D is undetermined. This CDR3 is built from 19 residues. V was clipped by 0 bases and J by 1 base, with 21 bases between them. Looked up from germline, CDR1 is SGHVS and CDR2 is FQNEAQ. In nucleotides, the CDR3 is TGTGCCAGCAGCTTAGCGCGGATTCCTTCAGAAGGGCCCCAAGAGACCCAGTACTTC. It codes for CASSLARIPSEGPQETQYF.

This chain links TRBV12-3 or TRBV12-4 with TRBJ2-6, with TRBD1 identical over 9 bases. This CDR3 has 17 amino acids. V lost 2 bases, J lost 1 base, and 3 bases stayed unmatched. The CDR3 sequence is CASSLTGGLSGANVLTF. The DNA of the CDR3 is TGTGCCAGCAGTTTAACAGGGGGCCTTTCTGGGGCCAACGTCCTGACTTTC.

This clonotype showed up many times. J is TRBJ2-3 and V is TRBV7-2, with TRBD2 matching over 16 bases. Germline CDR1 and CDR2: SGHTA and FQGNSA. The CDR3 has 18 amino acids. V was clipped by 4 bases and J by 3 bases; unmatched bases: 7. As DNA, the CDR3 is TGTGCCAGCAGCTACACGGGACTAGCGGGAGGGCCTACAGATACGCAGTATTTT. Protein sequence: CASSYTGLAGGPTDTQYF.

This clonotype was found many times. The chain uses TRBV12-3 or TRBV12-4 and TRBJ2-5; D ambiguous. The V gene lost 0 bases and the J gene lost 5 bases, with 13 bases spanning the gap. This CDR3 region has 15 residues. The CDR3 nucleotides read TGTGCCAGCAGTTTAGCGGGCTTCCCCGGGGAGACCCAGTACTTC. Its translation: CASSLAGFPGETQYF.

V usage is TRBV2 and J usage is TRBJ1-2; D is perhaps TRBD1 (5 bases). The CDR3 loop spans 13 amino acids. Trimming removed 6 bases from V and 2 bases from J, with 10 bases in between. Germline values: CDR1 SNHLY, CDR2 FYNNEI. The CDR3 DNA follows: TGTGCCAGCAGCTGGACAACCAACTATGGCTACACCTTC. As protein: CASSWTTNYGYTF.

The V gene is TRBV7-3, the J gene TRBJ2-3; 12 positions match TRBD2. The CDR3 has 15 residues. Per the germline V gene, CDR1 is SGHTA and CDR2 is FQGTGA. V was clipped by 4 bases and J by 4 bases; unmatched bases: 3. DNA for the CDR3: TGTGCCAGCAGCTCCCTAGCGGGAGGGCCAGATACGCAGTATTTT. It specifies CASSSLAGGPDTQYF. Using reference TRBV7-3 and TRBJ2-3 for the parts outside the CDR3, the full variable domain is GAGVSQTPSNKVTEKGKYVELRCDPISGHTALYWYRQSLGQGPEFLIYFQGTGAADDSGLPNDRFFAVRPEGSVSTLKIQRTERGDSAVYLCASSSLAGGPDTQYFGPGTRLTVL.

This clonotype was picked up many times. The chain combines TRBV7-9 with TRBJ2-2; 8 bases map to TRBD2. The CDR3 consists of 17 residues. V lost 5 bases, J lost 6 bases, and 14 bases stayed unmatched. Germline assignment: CDR1 SEHNR and CDR2 FQNEAQ (reference sequence). The CDR3 loop is CASSPRLAPSGPGELFF. Here the CDR3 DNA reads TGTGCCAGCAGCCCACGACTAGCGCCGTCTGGGCCCGGGGAGCTGTTTTTT.

This rearrangement joins TRBV20-1 to TRBJ2-7; D remains ambiguous. Germline CDR1 reads DFQATT; CDR2 reads SNEGSKA (reference sequence). The ends were cut back, 6 bases at V and 5 bases at J, with 23 bases in the middle. The CDR3 consists of 15 residues. CDR3 sequence: CSAIPGGVASHEQYF. CDR3 DNA: TGCAGTGCCATCCCGGGCGGAGTAGCTTCCCACGAGCAGTACTTC.

This clonotype was seen more than once but under ten times. In nucleotides, the CDR3 is TGTGCCAGCAGCTTCGGGGGACAGGGGGCGCGAGTCACTGAAGCTTTCTTT. Protein sequence: CASSFGGQGARVTEAFF. The V gene is TRBV7-6, the J gene TRBJ1-1; 12 positions match TRBD1. With V trimmed by 3 bases and J by 4 bases, 9 bases remained unmatched. The CDR3 has 17 amino acids. The germline CDR1 and CDR2 sequences are SGHVS and FNYEAQ.

A single count supports this clonotype. This clone may be a read error of a much larger clone one base away. No conserved phenylalanine or tryptophan ends this CDR3, so it is likely a read error. The chain employs TRBV12-3 or TRBV12-4 and TRBJ2-7; possible D gene TRBD2, 6 bases. The V end was cut by 4 bases, the J end by 6 bases, with 13 bases between. The CDR3 is 13 amino acids. The CDR3 DNA sequence: TGTGCCAGCAGTTCGGGGGTAATTCGCGAGCAGTACTGC. Protein: CASSSGVIREQYC.

The V call is TRBV7-2, the J call TRBJ1-5; TRBD1 agrees at 8 bases. The J segment lost 2 bases and the V segment lost 5 bases, leaving 5 bases of the junction unmatched. Germline CDR1 reads SGHTA; CDR2 reads FQGNSA. The CDR3 totals 15 residues. CDR3 coding DNA: TGTGCCAGCAGCCGAGGACAGGGTGGCAATCAGCCCCAGCATTTT. It translates to CASSRGQGGNQPQHF. The whole variable domain, filled in from reference TRBV7-2 and TRBJ1-5, reads GAGVSQSPSNKVTEKGKDVELRCDPISGHTALYWYRQSLGQGLEFLIYFQGNSAPDKSGLPSDRFSAERTGGSVSTLTIQRTQQEDSAVYLCASSRGQGGNQPQHFGDGTRLSIL.

This rearrangement joins TRBV27 to TRBJ1-2; D call uncertain. The CDR3 runs to 14 residues. V lost 3 bases to trimming and J lost 0 bases, with 8 bases between them. Germline V gene data show CDR1 as MNHEY and CDR2 as SMNVEV (reference sequence). CDR3 DNA sequence: TGTGCCAGCAGTTTCGGTAGGGCTAACTATGGCTACACCTTC. This gives the protein CASSFGRANYGYTF.

This clonotype was counted between two and nine times. The rearrangement joins TRBV24-1 to TRBJ1-2; D is perhaps TRBD1 (5 bases). The CDR3 totals 13 residues. Germline-derived CDR1 and CDR2 are KGHDR and SFDVKD. V was shortened by 1 base and J by 4 bases, with 6 bases between the two germline ends. The CDR3 region is CATSDFGGYGYTF. The CDR3 bases are TGTGCCACCAGTGATTTCGGGGGCTATGGCTACACCTTC.

The gene calls are TRBV28 and TRBJ2-7, with a weak D call TRBD2 (5 bases). Trimming removed 7 bases from V and 6 bases from J, with 13 bases in between. The CDR3 is 12 residues long. Germline CDR1 is MDHEN and CDR2 is SYDVKM. The CDR3 spells CASISGSAEQYF. The CDR3 bases are TGTGCCAGCATTAGTGGGAGTGCCGAGCAGTACTTC.

The V and J genes are TRBV14 and TRBJ1-1; a weak D match, TRBD1 (6 bases). CDR1 SGHDN and CDR2 FVKESK come from the germline V gene. V was clipped by 2 bases and J by 10 bases, with 11 bases between them. The CDR3 spans 12 residues. CDR3 loop: CASSQFSGAAFF. The CDR3 DNA sequence: TGTGCCAGCAGCCAATTTTCGGGGGCAGCTTTCTTT.

The chain links TRBV28 to TRBJ1-2; perhaps TRBD1 as D (5 bases). CDR1 MDHEN and CDR2 SYDVKM come from the germline V gene. V was shortened by 7 bases and J by 5 bases, with 17 bases between the two germline ends. This CDR3 comprises 14 residues. The CDR3 protein is CASIGGVPLYGYTF. CDR3 sequence (DNA): TGTGCCAGCATCGGGGGGGTACCCCTTTATGGCTACACCTTC.

This clonotype was detected many times. The chain is built from TRBV12-3 or TRBV12-4 and TRBJ2-5; 7 bases line up with TRBD1. The CDR3 covers 15 residues. V was pared by 6 bases and J by 3 bases, with 10 bases of the junction left unmatched. The CDR3 nucleotides are TGTGCCAGCAGCCAGAGAGTCACAGGGGAAGAGACCCAGTACTTC. Its protein is CASSQRVTGEETQYF.

This clonotype was detected only a few times. Sequence at one end of the junction differs from germline and may be a read error. The rearrangement uses TRBV5-1 and TRBJ2-2, with a tentative D call TRBD2 (6 bases). CDR1 and CDR2 (germline): SGHRS, YFSETQ. The CDR3 has 16 amino acids. The CDR3 reads CASSLVGRLNAGELFF. The DNA of the CDR3 is TGCGCCAGCAGCTTGGTGGGGAGGCTGAACGCCGGGGAGCTGTTTTTT.

In its sample, this clonotype was seen a few times. The CDR3 region has the DNA TGTGCCAGCAGTCTAGCTAACTCCTACGAGCAGTACTTC. Amino acid sequence: CASSLANSYEQYF. The chain has TRBV28 and TRBJ2-7; the D gene is possibly TRBD2 (5 bases). The CDR3 spans 13 residues. CDR1 is MDHEN and CDR2 is SYDVKM in the germline V gene. The V gene lost 5 bases and the J gene lost 0 bases, with 8 bases spanning the gap.

This chain uses TRBV30 with TRBJ2-1; perhaps TRBD1 as D (6 bases). The CDR3 contains 13 residues. Trimming removed 0 bases at V and 9 bases at J, with 12 bases between. Germline CDR1 is GTSNPN and CDR2 is SVGIG (reference sequence). This chain's CDR3 is CAWSVAGVGEQFF. The CDR3 coding sequence is TGTGCCTGGAGTGTGGCAGGGGTTGGTGAGCAGTTCTTC.

This clonotype was observed a few times. The CDR3 ends on some other residue instead of the conserved phenylalanine or tryptophan, so this is likely a read error. No DNA is shown, since the ends of the CDR3 on it are uncertain; the CDR3 is the one TCRdb lists. The chain combines TRBV12-3 or TRBV12-4 with TRBJ2-7; TRBD1 is the table's D call, not checked against the DNA. A total of 11 residues make up the CDR3, ends included. The CDR3 sequence: CASSPKGAEAL.